One and the same sample provided the 22 T cell receptor beta chains below, sequenced in a study of OX40 agonist ivuxolimab in advanced cancers. Sequencing used immunoSEQ multiplex PCR; TCRdb keeps in-frame clones, though not all of them. The repertoire holds around 55,000 clones, 70% to 90% seen once, with approximately 11% in the top ten. Sample: CD4+ or CD8+ T cells sorted from blood, taken in a trial of the OX40 agonist ivuxolimab. Receptor source: an adult with an advanced solid tumor such as melanoma, head and neck, liver or kidney cancer.

Only a few counts were recorded for this clone. The V call is TRBV9, the J call TRBJ2-7; 10 bases are a match to TRBD2. The trim removed 3 bases at V and 4 bases at J, leaving 4 bases unmatched. Germline loops: CDR1 SGDLS, CDR2 YYNGEE. CDR3 size: 14 residues. CDR3 loop: CASSAGTSAYEQYF. CDR3 nucleotide sequence: TGTGCCAGCAGCGCGGGGACTAGCGCATACGAGCAGTACTTC.

The chain recombines TRBV11-2 with TRBJ1-2; D possibly corresponds to TRBD1 (6 bases). V lost 3 bases and J 6 bases, leaving 23 bases between the germline ends. The germline CDR1 and CDR2 sequences are SGHAT and FQNNGV. The CDR3 loop spans 17 amino acids. The CDR3 sequence is CASSLRHRGGLPDGYTF. CDR3 DNA sequence: TGTGCCAGCAGCTTGCGCCACAGAGGGGGTCTTCCGGATGGCTACACCTTC.

This sequence joins TRBV4-1 and TRBJ1-5; D gene uncertain. The CDR3 spans 15 residues. Germline CDR1 and CDR2: MGHRA and YSYEKL. V shed 4 bases and J shed 0 bases, with 10 bases lying between them. CDR3 nucleotides: TGCGCCAGCAGCCCTGAAACTCTTAGCAATCAGCCCCAGCATTTT. Translating gives CASSPETLSNQPQHF.

The rearrangement uses TRBV6-5 and TRBJ1-4; 9 bases are shared with TRBD1. From germline, CDR1 is MNHEY and CDR2 SVGAGI. The CDR3 has 16 amino acids. V lost 0 bases and J lost 7; bases outside the gene matches: 6. The CDR3: CASSYSRTGEGEKLFF. The CDR3 coding sequence is TGTGCCAGCAGTTACTCGAGGACAGGGGAGGGTGAAAAACTGTTTTTT.

This rearrangement joins TRBV2 to TRBJ2-3; 7 nucleotides match TRBD2. Germline lookup yields CDR1 SNHLY and CDR2 FYNNEI. CDR3 size: 15 residues. J was trimmed by 7 bases and V by 2 bases; bases with no gene match: 9. For the CDR3, the DNA is TGTGCCAGCAGTGAAAGGTGGGGGGGTAGTTATACGCAGTATTTT. Translating it yields CASSERWGGSYTQYF.

This clone was seen a few times. The V and J genes are TRBV5-1 and TRBJ1-1; D gene uncertain. Germline-derived CDR1 and CDR2 are SGHRS and YFSETQ. This CDR3 has 12 residues. The CDR3 here is CPRDDMNTEAFF. CDR3 sequence (DNA): TGCCCCCGGGATGACATGAACACTGAAGCTTTCTTT.

This rearrangement joins TRBV5-1 to TRBJ2-7, with 7 bases that match TRBD1. There are 14 residues in the CDR3. Germline assignment: CDR1 SGHRS and CDR2 YFSETQ. V gave up 2 bases and J gave up 3 bases; unmatched junction bases: 5. The CDR3 sequence: CASSFGQEGYEQYF. The CDR3 DNA reads as TGCGCCAGCAGCTTCGGACAGGAAGGCTACGAGCAGTACTTC.

The chain joins TRBV7-9 to TRBJ2-7; D is unresolved. V was cut by 0 bases and J by 0 bases, with 15 bases left in between. CDR1 and CDR2 (germline): SEHNR, FQNEAQ (reference sequence). The CDR3 length is 17 residues. Here the CDR3 DNA reads TGTGCCAGCAGCTTAGCCCCGGGTAGGACCAGCTCCTACGAGCAGTACTTC. Protein product: CASSLAPGRTSSYEQYF.

The V call is TRBV28, the J call TRBJ1-4; 11 nucleotides agree with TRBD1. V lost 3 bases to trimming and J lost 3 bases; unmatched junction nucleotides: 3. The CDR3 runs 16 residues. Germline CDR1 and CDR2: MDHEN and SYDVKM. CDR3 region: CASSFGQGASNEKLFF. CDR3 nucleotides: TGTGCCAGCAGTTTCGGACAGGGGGCGTCTAATGAAAAACTGTTTTTT.

J is TRBJ2-5 and V is TRBV5-4; D is unresolved. The end of the DNA is better explained by TRBJ2-7, so the J call may be wrong. CDR1 is SGHNT, CDR2 YYREEE, per germline (reference sequence). CDR3 length: 13 amino acids. The CDR3 DNA follows: TGTGCCAGCACCTCGGATAATGGGGACGAGCAGTACTTC. This encodes CASTSDNGDEQYF.

The J gene is TRBJ2-6, the V gene TRBV15, with 7 bases identical to TRBD1. V shed 1 base and J 0 bases; nucleotides not matched to a gene: 3. CDR1 and CDR2 (germline): LNHNV, YYDKDF (reference sequence). The CDR3 spans 17 residues. CDR3 loop: CATSRGDRVSGANVLTF. CDR3 DNA sequence: TGTGCCACCAGCAGAGGGGACAGAGTCTCTGGGGCCAACGTCCTGACTTTC.

V and J are TRBV2 and TRBJ2-7; no clear D. Germline V gene data show CDR1 as SNHLY and CDR2 as FYNNEI. The ends were cut back, 4 bases at V and 7 bases at J, with 8 bases in the middle. The CDR3 consists of 11 residues. DNA of the CDR3: TGTGCCAGCAGTGTCGGACGGGAGCAGTACTTC. This codes for CASSVGREQYF.

For the CDR3, the DNA is TGCACACTAACTAGGTGCTCCTACGAGCAGTACTTC. Its protein product is CTLTRCSYEQYF. This rearrangement joins TRBV29-1 to TRBJ2-7, with D tentatively TRBD2 (5 bases). The V gene's germline CDR1 is SQVTM and CDR2 ANQGSEA. The CDR3 length is 12 residues.

This chain joins TRBV13 and TRBJ2-2, with a weak D call TRBD2 (5 bases). The V end was cut by 7 bases, the J end by 5 bases, with 14 bases between. Germline V gene sequence: CDR1 PRHDT, CDR2 FYEKMQ (reference sequence). This CDR3 is built from 14 residues. The CDR3 spells CASTLGRRTGELFF. In nucleotides, the CDR3 is TGTGCCAGCACCCTCGGTAGGAGGACCGGGGAGCTGTTTTTT.

This clone was observed a single time. The J gene is TRBJ1-2, the V gene TRBV9; possible D gene TRBD1, 5 bases. V dropped 3 bases and J dropped 8 bases, with 20 bases sitting between them. The CDR3 runs 15 residues. Germline V CDR1 and CDR2: SGDLS, YYNGEE. The CDR3 DNA reads as TGTGCCAGCAGCGGCCTTTGGGAGGGGCTAAAGGGCTACACCTTC. This codes for CASSGLWEGLKGYTF.

This clone was seen once. This sequence joins TRBV6-1 and TRBJ1-2; D call uncertain. Germline values: CDR1 MNHNS, CDR2 SASEGT. Trimming stripped 4 bases from V and 3 bases from J, with 18 bases between. The CDR3 is 16 amino acids. CDR3 loop: CASSGQESYWHYGYTF. Written as DNA, the CDR3 is TGTGCCAGCAGTGGGCAGGAAAGCTACTGGCACTATGGCTACACCTTC.

The gene calls are TRBV7-6 and TRBJ1-6; 8 bases are a match to TRBD1. The CDR3 is made up of 14 amino acids. Germline CDR1 reads SGHVS; CDR2 reads FNYEAQ. V lost 5 bases to trimming and J lost 8 bases; unmatched junction nucleotides: 5. The CDR3 reads CASSVGTGDSPLHF. For the CDR3, the DNA is TGTGCCAGCAGCGTCGGGACAGGAGATTCACCCCTCCACTTT. Based on the CDR3 plus reference TRBV7-6 and TRBJ1-6, the full variable domain is GAGVSQSPRYKVTKRGQDVALRCDPISGHVSLYWYRQALGQGPEFLTYFNYEAQQDKSGLPNDRFSAERPEGSISTLTIQRTEQRDSAMYRCASSVGTGDSPLHFGNGTRLTVT.

The V gene is TRBV6-6, the J gene TRBJ2-7; D not resolved. Trimming shortened V by 2 bases and J by 4 bases, and 12 bases separated the two germline ends. The CDR3 runs to 14 residues. Germline CDR1 reads MNHNY; CDR2 reads SVGAGI (reference sequence). CDR3 coding DNA: TGTGCCAGCAGTTACCGAAACAGTTTATACGAGCAGTACTTC. Translated: CASSYRNSLYEQYF.

The chain is built from TRBV15 and TRBJ1-1; possible D gene TRBD1, 6 bases. The V end lost 5 bases, the J end lost 0 bases, and 10 bases lay between the germline ends. Germline CDR1 and CDR2: LNHNV and YYDKDF (reference sequence). This CDR3 has 14 residues. The CDR3 DNA reads TGTGCCACCAGCCCGGACAGAATGAACACTGAAGCTTTCTTT. This codes for CATSPDRMNTEAFF.

This clone was found once. The CDR3 is CASSLGGISEAFF. Written as DNA, the CDR3 is TGTGCCAGCAGCTTGGGAGGAATCTCTGAAGCTTTCTTT. V usage is TRBV5-4 and J usage is TRBJ1-1; D unresolved. Germline assignment: CDR1 SGHNT and CDR2 YYREEE (reference sequence). The length of the CDR3 is 13 residues. The germline V and J ends were trimmed by 0 bases and 6 bases, with 9 bases remaining between them.

Remarks on this clone: Lacking the conserved final phenylalanine or tryptophan, this CDR3 likely reflects a read error. The rearrangement links TRBV11-2 to TRBJ1-6; no definite D call. The CDR3 is 15 amino acids. The germline gives CDR1 SGHAT, CDR2 FQNNGV. V lost 3 bases to trimming and J lost 4 bases, with 10 bases between them. CDR3: CASSFFDGYNSPLHL. The CDR3 DNA sequence: TGTGCCAGCAGCTTCTTCGACGGATATAATTCACCCCTCCACCTT.

V and J are TRBV9 and TRBJ2-7; D is possibly TRBD2 (6 bases). The CDR3 has 14 amino acids. The V end lost 0 bases, the J end lost 2 bases, and 9 bases lay between the germline ends. Germline CDR1 reads SGDLS; CDR2 reads YYNGEE. CDR3 region: CASSVGGVTYEQYF. CDR3 in DNA: TGTGCCAGCAGCGTAGGGGGGGTTACCTACGAGCAGTACTTC.